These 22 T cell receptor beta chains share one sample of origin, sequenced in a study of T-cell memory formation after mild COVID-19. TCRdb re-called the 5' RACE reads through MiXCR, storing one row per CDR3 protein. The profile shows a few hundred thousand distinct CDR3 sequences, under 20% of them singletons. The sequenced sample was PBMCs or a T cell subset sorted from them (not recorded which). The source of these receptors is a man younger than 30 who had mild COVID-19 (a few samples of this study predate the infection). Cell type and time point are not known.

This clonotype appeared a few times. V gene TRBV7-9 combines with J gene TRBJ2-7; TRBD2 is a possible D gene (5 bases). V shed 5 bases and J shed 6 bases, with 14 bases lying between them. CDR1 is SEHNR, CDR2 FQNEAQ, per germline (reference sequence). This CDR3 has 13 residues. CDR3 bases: TGTGCCAGCAGCCCTAGGGTTCGGGGCGAGCAGTACGTC. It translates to CASSPRVRGEQYV.

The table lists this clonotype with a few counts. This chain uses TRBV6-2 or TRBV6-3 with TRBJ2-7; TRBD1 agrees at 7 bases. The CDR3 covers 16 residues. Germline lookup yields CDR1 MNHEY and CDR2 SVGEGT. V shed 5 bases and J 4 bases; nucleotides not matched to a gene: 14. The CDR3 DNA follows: TGTGCCAGCAGTGACCCGGGACAGCGAAGTATGTACGAGCAGTACTTC. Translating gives CASSDPGQRSMYEQYF.

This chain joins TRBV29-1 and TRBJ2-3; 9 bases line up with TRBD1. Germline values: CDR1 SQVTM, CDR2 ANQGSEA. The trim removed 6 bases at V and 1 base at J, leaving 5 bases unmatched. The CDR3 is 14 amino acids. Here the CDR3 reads CSVGRDRGTDTQYF. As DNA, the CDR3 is TGCAGCGTGGGCCGGGACAGGGGCACAGATACGCAGTATTTT.

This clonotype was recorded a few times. CDR3 coding DNA: TGTGCCAGCAGCCCGGGGGACAGCTTCTATGGCTACACCTTC. It encodes CASSPGDSFYGYTF. The V and J genes are TRBV7-2 and TRBJ1-2, with 7 bases matching TRBD1. V lost 5 bases, J lost 4 bases, and 7 bases stayed unmatched. This CDR3 is 14 amino acids long. Germline CDR1 and CDR2: SGHTA and FQGNSA.

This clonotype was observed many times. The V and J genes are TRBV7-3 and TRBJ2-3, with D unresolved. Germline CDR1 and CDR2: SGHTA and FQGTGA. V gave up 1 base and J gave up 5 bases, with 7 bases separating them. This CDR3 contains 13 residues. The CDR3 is CASSLNGEDTQYF. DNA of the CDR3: TGTGCCAGCAGCTTAAATGGGGAAGATACGCAGTATTTT.

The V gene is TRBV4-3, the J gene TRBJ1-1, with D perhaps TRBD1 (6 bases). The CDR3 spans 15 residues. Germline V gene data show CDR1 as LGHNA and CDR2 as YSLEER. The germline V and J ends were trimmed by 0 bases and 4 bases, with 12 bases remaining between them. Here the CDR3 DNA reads TGCGCCAGCAGCCAAGAGACGCGGGGGGCCACTGAAGCTTTCTTT. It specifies CASSQETRGATEAFF.

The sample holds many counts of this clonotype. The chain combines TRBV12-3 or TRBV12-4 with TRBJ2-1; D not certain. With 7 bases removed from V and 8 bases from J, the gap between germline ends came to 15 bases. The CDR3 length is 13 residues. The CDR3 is CASTPSWSHEQFF. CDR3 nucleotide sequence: TGTGCCAGCACGCCTTCTTGGTCACATGAGCAGTTCTTC.

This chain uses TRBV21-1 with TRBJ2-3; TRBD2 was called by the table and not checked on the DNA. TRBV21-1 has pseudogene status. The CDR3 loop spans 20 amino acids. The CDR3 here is CASSDHVGPNSSWTTDTQYF. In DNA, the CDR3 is TGTGCCAGCAGCGATCACGTAGGGCCAAACTCTAGCTGGACCACAGATACGCAGTATTTT.

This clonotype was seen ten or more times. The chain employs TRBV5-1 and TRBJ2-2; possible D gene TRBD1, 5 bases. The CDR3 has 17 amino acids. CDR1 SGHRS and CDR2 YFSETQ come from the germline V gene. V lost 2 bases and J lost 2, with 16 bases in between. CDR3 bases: TGCGCCAGCAGCTTAGGGGCGAACCGCCTTAACACCGGGGAGCTGTTTTTT. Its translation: CASSLGANRLNTGELFF.

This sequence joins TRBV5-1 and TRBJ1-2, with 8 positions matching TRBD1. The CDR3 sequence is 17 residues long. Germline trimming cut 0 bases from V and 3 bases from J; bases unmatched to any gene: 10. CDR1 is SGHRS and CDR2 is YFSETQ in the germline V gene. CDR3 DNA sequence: TGCGCCAGCAGCTTGGCAGACCCAGGGGGCTTGGACTATGGCTACACCTTC. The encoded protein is CASSLADPGGLDYGYTF. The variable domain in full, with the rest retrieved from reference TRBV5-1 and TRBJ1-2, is KAGVTQTPRYLIKTRGQQVTLSCSPISGHRSVSWYQQTPGQGLQFLFEYFSETQRNKGNFPGRFSGRQFSNSRSEMNVSTLELGDSALYLCASSLADPGGLDYGYTFGSGTRLTVV.

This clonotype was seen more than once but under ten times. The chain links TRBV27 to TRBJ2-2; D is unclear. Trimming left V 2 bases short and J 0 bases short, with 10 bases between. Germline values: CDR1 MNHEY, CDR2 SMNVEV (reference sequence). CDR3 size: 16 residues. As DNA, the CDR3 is TGTGCCAGCAGTTTACGCCGGGTTCCGAACACCGGGGAGCTGTTTTTT. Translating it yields CASSLRRVPNTGELFF.

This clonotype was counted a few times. CDR3 nucleotides: TGTGCCAGCTCACCGGCGGGGGCGCAAACTGAAGCTTTCTTT. Its protein product is CASSPAGAQTEAFF. The chain employs TRBV18 and TRBJ1-1, with a tentative D call TRBD1 (6 bases). V was trimmed by 3 bases and J by 5 bases, leaving 13 bases between them. Germline loops: CDR1 KGHSH, CDR2 LQKENI. This CDR3 spans 14 amino acids.

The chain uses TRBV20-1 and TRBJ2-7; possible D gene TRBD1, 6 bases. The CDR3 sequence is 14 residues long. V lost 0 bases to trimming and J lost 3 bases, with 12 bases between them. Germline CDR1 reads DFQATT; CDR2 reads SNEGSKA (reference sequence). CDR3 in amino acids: CSARDRTAIYEQYF. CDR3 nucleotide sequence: TGCAGTGCTAGAGATCGGACAGCGATCTACGAGCAGTACTTC.

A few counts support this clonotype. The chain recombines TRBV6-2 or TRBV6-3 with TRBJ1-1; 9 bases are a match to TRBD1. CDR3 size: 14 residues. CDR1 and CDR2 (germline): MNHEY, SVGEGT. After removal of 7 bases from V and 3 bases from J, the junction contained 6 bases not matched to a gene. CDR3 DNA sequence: TGTGCCAGCAACCGACAGGGGGAATACACTGAAGCTTTCTTT. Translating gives CASNRQGEYTEAFF.

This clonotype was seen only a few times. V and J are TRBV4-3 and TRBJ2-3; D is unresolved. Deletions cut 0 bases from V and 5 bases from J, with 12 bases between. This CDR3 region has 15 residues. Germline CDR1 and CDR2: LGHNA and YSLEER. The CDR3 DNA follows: TGCGCCAGCAGCCAAGAGGATATGATCGGAGATACGCAGTATTTT. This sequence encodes CASSQEDMIGDTQYF.

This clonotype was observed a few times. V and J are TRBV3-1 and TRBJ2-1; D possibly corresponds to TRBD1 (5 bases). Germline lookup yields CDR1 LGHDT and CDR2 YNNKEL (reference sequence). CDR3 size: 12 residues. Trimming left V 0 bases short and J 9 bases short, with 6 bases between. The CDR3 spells CASSQEGREQFF. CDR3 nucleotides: TGTGCCAGCAGCCAAGAGGGGCGTGAGCAGTTCTTC.

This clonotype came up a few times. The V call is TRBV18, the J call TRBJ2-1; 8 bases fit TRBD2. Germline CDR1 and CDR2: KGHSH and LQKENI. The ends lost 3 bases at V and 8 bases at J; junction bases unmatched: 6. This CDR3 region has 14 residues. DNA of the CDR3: TGTGCCAGCTCACCTTGGACTAGCCGGCATGAGCAGTTCTTC. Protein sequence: CASSPWTSRHEQFF.

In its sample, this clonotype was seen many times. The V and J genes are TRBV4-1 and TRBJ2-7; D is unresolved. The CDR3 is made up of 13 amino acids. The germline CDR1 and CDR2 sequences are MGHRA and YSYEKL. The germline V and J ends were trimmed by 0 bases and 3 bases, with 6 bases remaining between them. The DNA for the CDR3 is TGCGCCAGCAGCCAAGAGAGCGACTACGAGCAGTACTTC. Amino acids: CASSQESDYEQYF.

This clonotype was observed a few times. CDR3 DNA: TGTGCCAGCAGTTACACCCCCCCTAGCGGGGGGGGCACCAACTACAATGAGCAGTTCTTC. Its protein product is CASSYTPPSGGGTNYNEQFF. The chain employs TRBV6-2 or TRBV6-3 and TRBJ2-1; 12 bases line up with TRBD2. Trimming took 2 bases from V and 3 from J; bases not matched to a gene: 14. CDR1 and CDR2 (germline): MNHEY, SVGEGT. The CDR3 has 20 residues.

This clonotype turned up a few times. CDR3 nucleotides: TGCGCCAGCAGCATAGGGGTTGGCGGCTACACCTTC. The encoded protein is CASSIGVGGYTF. The chain has TRBV5-1 and TRBJ1-2; tentative D call: TRBD1 (5 bases). Trimming shortened V by 4 bases and J by 8 bases, and 12 bases separated the two germline ends. The length of the CDR3 is 12 residues. The germline V gene encodes CDR1 SGHRS and CDR2 YFSETQ.

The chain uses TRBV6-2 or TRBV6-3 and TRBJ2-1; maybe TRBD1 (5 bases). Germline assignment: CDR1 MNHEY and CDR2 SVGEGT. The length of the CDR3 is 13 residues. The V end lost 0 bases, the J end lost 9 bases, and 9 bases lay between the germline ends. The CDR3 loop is CASSYSGLFEQFF. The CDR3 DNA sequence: TGTGCCAGCAGTTACTCGGGGCTCTTTGAGCAGTTCTTC.

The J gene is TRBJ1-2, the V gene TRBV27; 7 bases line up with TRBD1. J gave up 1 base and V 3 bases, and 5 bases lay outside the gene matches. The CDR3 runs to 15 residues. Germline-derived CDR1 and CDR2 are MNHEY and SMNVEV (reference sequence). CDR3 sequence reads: CASSFRTGSNYGYTF. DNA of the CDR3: TGTGCCAGCAGTTTTAGGACAGGAAGTAACTATGGCTACACCTTC.